A single TCR beta chain is shown here with its context. V was pared by 5 bases and J by 4 bases, with 9 bases between. CDR1 and CDR2 (germline): SGHAT, FQNNGV. This CDR3 region has 13 residues. These data come from a study of blood T cell repertoires in COVID-19. Study background: There were acute and convalescent COVID-19 samples, and they came from the United States, Italy and Spain. Nucleic acid was either cDNA or gDNA, and it came from T cells, B-cell-depleted T cells, or PBMCs.

Original analysis: Amplified reference gene primers provided the basis for estimating nucleated cell counts. Sequencing was performed with immunoSEQ multiplex PCR; in TCRdb, only in-frame clones are kept and a portion is missing. That table is the source of V, J and clone size, and D and trimming were worked out from the DNA. The repertoire holds 130,000 or so clones, with roughly four fifths as singletons. This rearrangement joins TRBV11-2 to TRBJ1-5; possible D gene TRBD1, 5 bases. This receptor was taken from a human donor in a cohort sampled during active COVID-19. The specimen was peripheral blood. CDR3 nucleotide sequence: TGTGCCAGCAGCCCCCAGGGTAATCAGCCCCAGCATTTT. Protein: CASSPQGNQPQHF.